A selection of T cell receptor beta chains follows, all from one sample in a study of Graves' ophthalmopathy and Graves' hyperthyroidism. TCRdb ran MiXCR on the multiplex PCR reads and lists one entry per CDR3 protein. In the table there are about 210,000 distinct CDR3 sequences, about 32% of which are singletons. Sample: peripheral blood. The origin of the receptors is a man aged 50-60 years with Graves' ophthalmopathy. The CDR3 runs from the conserved cysteine through the conserved F or W. Each record gives: D gene, J gene, V gene, clone size, CDR3 protein, CDR3 DNA. The D gene is left open where the match is weak. Size is omitted from some rows. Given values are once, few, many or a class for expanded clones.

>NA|TRBJ1-5|TRBV5-1|many
CASSLDDPSNQPQHF
TGCGCCAGCAGCTTGGATGACCCTAGCAATCAGCCCCAGCATTTT
>NA|TRBJ2-7|TRBV19|many
CASSDPLESSYEQYF
TGTGCCAGTAGCGACCCGCTAGAGAGCTCCTACGAGCAGTACTTC
>TRBD2|TRBJ2-5|TRBV6-1|NA
CASSRLAGEEETQYF
TGTGCCAGCAGTCGACTAGCGGGGGAAGAAGAGACCCAGTACTTC
>TRBD2|TRBJ2-5|TRBV6-5|many
CASSYSILAGGREETQYF
TGTGCCAGCAGTTACTCTATCCTAGCGGGAGGTAGGGAAGAGACCCAGTACTTC
>NA|TRBJ1-1|TRBV12-3/TRBV12-4|many
CASRPGSAAFF
TGTGCCAGCAGGCCTGGGTCCGCAGCTTTCTTT
>NA|TRBJ1-1|TRBV12-3/TRBV12-4|once
CASSHPGENTEAFF
TGTGCCAGCAGCCATCCAGGTGAGAACACTGAAGCTTTCTTT
>TRBD1|TRBJ2-7|TRBV29-1|many
CSVEDRTGAHTSSYEQYF
TGCAGCGTTGAAGATCGGACAGGGGCCCATACGAGCTCCTACGAGCAGTACTTC
>NA|TRBJ2-7|TRBV12-3/TRBV12-4|NA
CASSPTTRGSYEQYF
TGTGCCAGCAGTCCCACCACCAGGGGTTCCTACGAGCAGTACTTC
>NA|TRBJ2-7|TRBV6-2/TRBV6-3|NA
CASTERSREQYF
TGTGCCAGCACCGAGAGAAGCCGCGAGCAGTACTTC
>NA|TRBJ1-5|TRBV27|NA
CASTQGRQPQHF
TGTGCCAGCACTCAGGGTCGGCAGCCCCAGCATTTT
>TRBD1|TRBJ1-1|TRBV30|NA
CAWSKGQGDTEAFF
TGTGCCTGGAGTAAGGGACAGGGGGACACTGAAGCTTTCTTT
>NA|TRBJ1-2|TRBV12-3/TRBV12-4|many
CASSLGGGNGYTF
TGTGCCAGCAGTTTGGGGGGTGGTAACGGCTACACCTTC
>NA|TRBJ2-2|TRBV7-8|many
CASSPLAEGINTGELFF
TGTGCCAGCAGCCCCCTCGCGGAGGGGATAAACACCGGGGAGCTGTTTTTT
>NA|TRBJ2-5|TRBV30|many
CAWSGGQRQETQYF
TGTGCCTGGAGCGGTGGACAGCGCCAAGAGACCCAGTACTTC
>NA|TRBJ2-4|TRBV3-1|many
CASLPGNAIQYF
TGTGCCAGCCTACCGGGAAACGCCATTCAGTACTTC
>NA|TRBJ2-2|TRBV12-3/TRBV12-4|NA
CASSPGSGELFF
TGTGCCAGCAGTCCCGGGAGCGGGGAGCTGTTTTTT
>NA|TRBJ1-3|TRBV12-3/TRBV12-4|many
CASSPTLYTIYF
TGTGCCAGCAGTCCTACACTCTACACCATATATTTT
>TRBD1|TRBJ2-7|TRBV29-1|many
CSVMTGVHYEQYF
TGCAGCGTTATGACAGGGGTGCACTACGAGCAGTACTTC
>NA|TRBJ2-7|TRBV5-1|once
CASSLRGQGAGAYEQYF
TGCGCCAGCAGCTTGAGGGGCCAAGGGGCAGGGGCCTACGAGCAGTACTTC
>NA|TRBJ1-6|TRBV2|many
CASSEGFLNSPLHF
TGTGCCAGCAGTGAAGGGTTTCTAAATTCACCCCTCCACTTT
>NA|TRBJ1-3|TRBV6-1|NA
CASSPSRPAAKGNTIYF
TGTGCCAGCAGTCCTTCCCGCCCGGCGGCTAAAGGAAACACCATATATTTT
>TRBD1|TRBJ1-5|TRBV9|many
CASSARDSLNQPQHF
TGTGCCAGCAGCGCCAGGGACAGCCTAAATCAGCCCCAGCATTTT
>NA|TRBJ1-1|TRBV3-1|many
CASSQEMYTLGETEAFF
TGTGCCAGCAGCCAAGAAATGTACACTCTGGGGGAGACTGAAGCTTTCTTT
>NA|TRBJ1-2|TRBV11-2|many
CASSLEDQGIGGYTF
TGTGCCAGCAGCTTAGAAGATCAGGGTATCGGCGGCTACACCTTC
>TRBD2|TRBJ2-7|TRBV6-2/TRBV6-3|many
CASSLGTSGATYEQYF
TGTGCCAGCAGTCTCGGGACTAGCGGAGCCACCTACGAGCAGTACTTC
>TRBD2|TRBJ2-2|TRBV11-2|once
CASSPLAGGIGELFF
TGTGCCAGCAGCCCCCTAGCGGGAGGCATCGGGGAGCTGTTTTTT
>NA|TRBJ1-2|TRBV30|many
CAWSVGEDYGYTF
TGTGCCTGGAGTGTTGGGGAGGACTATGGCTACACCTTC
>TRBD1|TRBJ1-2|TRBV2|few
CASSEAQGVVGYTF
TGTGCCAGCAGTGAAGCACAGGGGGTTGTTGGCTACACCTTC
>NA|TRBJ1-1|TRBV6-5|many
CASSRGNTEAFF
TGTGCCAGCAGTAGGGGGAACACTGAAGCTTTCTTT
>NA|TRBJ1-5|TRBV28|many
CASSPGARSNQPQHF
TGTGCCAGCAGTCCCGGGGCCCGTAGCAATCAGCCCCAGCATTTT
>NA|TRBJ2-2|TRBV6-5|many
CASSYVDTGELFF
TGTGCCAGCAGTTACGTGGACACCGGGGAGCTGTTTTTT
>NA|TRBJ1-2|TRBV6-5|many
CASSYVDSNYGYTF
TGTGCCAGCAGTTACGTCGACAGCAACTATGGCTACACCTTC
>TRBD1|TRBJ2-4|TRBV30|few
CALGGPLRDIQYF
TGTGCCTTAGGGGGCCCGCTAAGGGACATTCAGTACTTC
>NA|TRBJ2-4|TRBV28|many
CASSPQKGLAKNIQYF
TGTGCCAGCAGCCCTCAAAAGGGACTAGCCAAAAACATTCAGTACTTC
>TRBD1|TRBJ1-1|TRBV6-5|NA
CASSYYGTGDTEAFF
TGTGCCAGCAGTTATTATGGGACAGGGGACACTGAAGCTTTCTTT
>TRBD1|TRBJ1-2|TRBV20-1|many
CSAYGTDHGYTF
TGCAGTGCCTACGGGACAGATCATGGCTACACCTTC
>NA|TRBJ1-1|TRBV24-1|many
CATSDLRERSEAFF
TGTGCCACCAGTGATTTGAGGGAGAGATCCGAAGCTTTCTTT
>NA|TRBJ1-2|TRBV28|many
CASTGTWPYGYTF
TGTGCCAGCACTGGGACCTGGCCCTATGGCTACACCTTC
>NA|TRBJ2-5|TRBV30|many
CAWSKGPQAQETQYF
TGTGCCTGGAGTAAGGGACCCCAAGCACAAGAGACCCAGTACTTC
>NA|TRBJ2-7|TRBV12-5|NA
CASGLDTGSRYF
TGTGCTAGTGGTTTGGATACAGGGTCCCGGTACTTC
>TRBD1|TRBJ1-2|TRBV6-1|many
CASRAGTVPNYGYTF
TGTGCCAGCAGAGCCGGGACAGTGCCTAACTATGGCTACACCTTC
>TRBD2|TRBJ2-3|TRBV6-2/TRBV6-3|many
CASNLGLAPADTQYF
TGTGCCAGCAACCTGGGACTAGCTCCCGCAGATACGCAGTATTTT
>TRBD1|TRBJ1-6|TRBV28|few
CASSFWGRDRGLLSPLHF
TGTGCCAGCAGTTTTTGGGGTCGGGACAGGGGGCTACTTTCACCCCTCCACTTT
>TRBD1|TRBJ1-5|TRBV27|NA
CASNDRGGQPQHF
TGTGCCAGTAATGACAGGGGGGGTCAGCCCCAGCATTTT
>NA|TRBJ2-7|TRBV6-5|many
CASRPTGRAYEQYF
TGTGCCAGCAGGCCGACGGGACGGGCCTACGAGCAGTACTTC
>TRBD1|TRBJ1-2|TRBV9|many
CASSAGQTGNYGYTF
TGTGCCAGCAGCGCCGGACAGACAGGGAACTATGGCTACACCTTC
>NA|TRBJ2-2|TRBV10-3|many
CAISGYAGELFF
TGTGCCATCAGCGGTTATGCCGGGGAGCTGTTTTTT
>NA|TRBJ2-5|TRBV11-2|many
CASRYGEETQYF
TGTGCCAGCCGGTATGGGGAAGAGACCCAGTACTTC